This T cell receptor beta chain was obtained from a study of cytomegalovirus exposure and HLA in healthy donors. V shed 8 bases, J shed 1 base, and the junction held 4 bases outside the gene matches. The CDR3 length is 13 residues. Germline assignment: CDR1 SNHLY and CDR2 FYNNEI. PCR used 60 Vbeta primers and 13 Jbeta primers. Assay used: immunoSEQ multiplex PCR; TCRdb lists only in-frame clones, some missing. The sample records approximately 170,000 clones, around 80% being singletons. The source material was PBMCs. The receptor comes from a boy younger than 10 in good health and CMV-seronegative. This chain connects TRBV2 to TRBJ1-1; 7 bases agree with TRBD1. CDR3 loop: CASGQERNTEAFF. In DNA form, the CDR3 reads TGTGCCAGCGGACAGGAAAGGAACACTGAAGCTTTCTTT.